A selection of T cell receptor beta chains follows, all from one sample in a study of regulatory T cells in long-lasting Graves disease. TCRdb used MiXCR to reprocess the multiplex PCR reads, holding one entry per CDR3 protein. The sample yields roughly 510,000 distinct CDR3 sequences, about 16% seen once. These records were also assigned to another study, of T cells in Graves' hyperthyroidism and ophthalmopathy.

Here the sequenced sample was peripheral blood mononuclear cells (PBMCs), taken at new diagnosis, from a patient treated with antithyroid drugs. All receptors derive from a man between 18 and 29 years old with Graves disease. Each CDR3 is given with its conserved first and last residue. D genes are given only for firm matches. Size tells how often a clone was seen (once, few, many) or the class of an expanded clone, and some rows leave it out.

TRBV5-5	NA	TRBJ1-5	few	CASSSYPEVNQPQHF	TGTGCCAGCAGCTCCTATCCGGAGGTTAATCAGCCCCAGCATTTT
TRBV10-3	TRBD1	TRBJ1-1	NA	CAISADRGKNTEAFF	TGTGCCATCAGTGCTGACAGGGGGAAAAACACTGAAGCTTTCTTT
TRBV5-6	NA	TRBJ1-4	few	CASSRKDPGAYEKLFF	TGTGCCAGCAGCCGAAAAGACCCCGGGGCATACGAAAAACTGTTTTTT
TRBV28	TRBD1	TRBJ1-5	many	CASSFDRVSGQPQHF	TGTGCCAGCAGTTTCGACAGGGTGTCCGGTCAGCCCCAGCATTTT
TRBV20-1	TRBD2	TRBJ2-2	many	CSARELAGATGELFF	TGCAGTGCTAGAGAACTAGCGGGAGCCACCGGGGAGCTGTTTTTT
TRBV20-1	NA	TRBJ1-6	many	CSAIRTQVGSPLHF	TGCAGTGCTATCCGGACACAGGTCGGATCACCCCTCCACTTT
TRBV6-1	TRBD1	TRBJ1-1	once	CASRVHRGMTWAIF	TGTGCCAGCAGAGTCCACAGGGGAATGACTTGGGCTATCTTT
TRBV3-1	NA	TRBJ2-7	NA	CASSNRRGTYEQYF	TGTGCCAGCAGCAACCGGAGGGGGACCTACGAGCAGTACTTC
TRBV6-1	TRBD2	TRBJ2-1	NA	CASSPGLDGIEQFF	TGTGCCAGCAGCCCTGGACTAGACGGGATTGAGCAGTTCTTC
TRBV6-1	NA	TRBJ2-7	few	CASKLGFGPGPPKQYF	TGTGCCAGCAAACTGGGTTTCGGTCCAGGCCCCCCGAAGCAGTACTTC
TRBV29-1	NA	TRBJ2-2	NA	CSVEDLLVGTTGELFF	TGCAGCGTTGAAGATCTGCTAGTCGGTACGACCGGGGAGCTGTTTTTT
TRBV28	TRBD2	TRBJ2-7	few	CASSPRGSGRGYEQYF	TGTGCCAGCAGTCCCCGGGGCAGCGGGAGGGGGTACGAGCAGTACTTC
TRBV20-1	NA	TRBJ1-1	NA	CSATGARRLSPSEAFF	TGCAGTGCTACGGGGGCCCGAAGGCTCTCCCCATCTGAAGCTTTCTTT
TRBV11-2	NA	TRBJ1-4	many	CASSPLSPVKLFF	TGTGCCAGCAGCCCCCTCTCGCCGGTCAAACTGTTTTTT
TRBV20-1	NA	TRBJ2-7	few	CSARDPRGYEQYF	TGCAGTGCTAGAGATCCCCGGGGCTACGAGCAGTACTTC
TRBV7-8	NA	TRBJ1-2	NA	CASSPTNRDYGYTF	TGTGCCAGCAGCCCGACCAACAGAGACTATGGCTACACCTTC
TRBV6-2/TRBV6-3	NA	TRBJ1-3	NA	CASSLGNTVYF	TGTGCCAGCAGTTTGGGGAACACCGTATATTTT
TRBV20-1	TRBD2	TRBJ2-1	few	CSARRAGGIYNEQFF	TGCAGTGCTAGACGAGCGGGAGGGATATACAATGAGCAGTTCTTC
TRBV5-1	NA	TRBJ2-1	few	CASSSNSNEQFF	TGCGCCAGCAGCTCCAACAGTAATGAGCAGTTCTTC
TRBV19	TRBD1	TRBJ1-5	NA	CASSLWDRGTDSNQPQHF	TGTGCCAGTAGTCTGTGGGACAGGGGGACCGATAGCAATCAGCCCCAGCATTTT
TRBV28	NA	TRBJ1-2	NA	CASSLLEPGDYGYTF	TGTGCCAGCAGTTTATTGGAACCGGGAGACTATGGCTACACCTTC
TRBV18	TRBD2	TRBJ2-6	NA	CASSPRPAGETGANVLTF	TGTGCCAGCTCACCACGCCCAGCGGGAGAAACTGGGGCCAACGTCCTGACTTTC
TRBV11-2	TRBD2	TRBJ2-1	NA	CASSLVGVSGGAYNEQFF	TGTGCCAGCAGCTTAGTAGGGGTGAGCGGGGGCGCCTACAATGAGCAGTTCTTC
TRBV11-2	TRBD2	TRBJ2-1	many	CASSLEATSGLSYNEQFF	TGTGCCAGCAGCTTAGAGGCGACTAGCGGTCTTTCCTACAATGAGCAGTTCTTC
TRBV10-2	TRBD1	TRBJ1-4	few	CASSETRQGIEKLFF	TGCGCCAGCAGCGAAACGCGACAGGGGATTGAAAAACTGTTTTTT
TRBV12-3/TRBV12-4	TRBD2	TRBJ2-1	many	CASYPIAGVLGEQFF	TGTGCCAGCTACCCTATAGCGGGAGTTCTGGGTGAGCAGTTCTTC
TRBV20-1	TRBD2	TRBJ2-7	many	CSARVQRELYEQYF	TGCAGTGCTAGAGTACAGCGGGAGCTCTACGAGCAGTACTTC
TRBV7-3	TRBD2	TRBJ2-7	few	CASSFRGTRGSSYEQYF	TGTGCCAGCAGCTTTCGCGGCACTCGCGGGAGTTCTTACGAGCAGTACTTC
TRBV12-3/TRBV12-4	NA	TRBJ2-3	many	CASSFSGVRGTDTQYF	TGTGCCAGCAGTTTTTCTGGTGTAAGGGGCACAGATACGCAGTATTTT
TRBV27	TRBD2	TRBJ2-7	many	CASSLSGLPEQYF	TGTGCCAGCAGTTTATCGGGACTACCAGAGCAGTACTTC
TRBV20-1	TRBD2	TRBJ2-7	many	CSARILAGAGYEQYF	TGCAGTGCTAGGATACTAGCGGGAGCCGGCTACGAGCAGTACTTC
TRBV5-1	NA	TRBJ2-1	many	CASSLDQATGLNEQFF	TGCGCCAGCAGCTTGGACCAAGCTACAGGGTTGAATGAGCAGTTCTTC
TRBV28	NA	TRBJ1-5	many	CASSLIGGNQPQHF	TGTGCCAGCAGTTTAATCGGGGGCAATCAGCCCCAGCATTTT
TRBV28	NA	TRBJ1-2	NA	CASKNPGDLYGYTF	TGTGCCAGCAAGAACCCAGGAGATCTTTATGGCTACACCTTC
TRBV7-8	NA	TRBJ1-5	many	CASSPFGTTRRNQPQHF	TGTGCCAGCAGCCCGTTTGGGACAACGCGGCGCAATCAGCCCCAGCATTTT
TRBV12-3/TRBV12-4	NA	TRBJ2-7	many	CASSPSSTNSYEQYF	TGTGCCAGCAGTCCCAGTTCCACCAACTCCTACGAGCAGTACTTC
TRBV19	NA	TRBJ1-1	few	CASSTPGARTEAFF	TGTGCCAGTAGTACTCCAGGGGCTCGCACTGAAGCTTTCTTT
TRBV4-3	TRBD1	TRBJ2-1	NA	CASSQLGQDTYNEQFF	TGCGCCAGCAGCCAATTGGGACAGGATACCTACAATGAGCAGTTCTTC
TRBV27	TRBD2	TRBJ2-5	many	CASSLGLAGGLETQYF	TGTGCCAGCAGTTTGGGACTAGCGGGAGGGCTTGAGACCCAGTACTTC
TRBV5-5	NA	TRBJ2-2	NA	CASSFSWPTGELFF	TGTGCCAGCAGCTTTTCATGGCCCACCGGGGAGCTGTTTTTT
TRBV7-8	NA	TRBJ2-7	many	CASSLVVYEQYF	TGTGCCAGCAGCTTAGTTGTCTACGAGCAGTACTTC
TRBV5-1	NA	TRBJ2-3	NA	CASSFGRQVTDTQYF	TGCGCCAGCAGCTTTGGGAGACAAGTCACAGATACGCAGTATTTT
TRBV12-3/TRBV12-4	NA	TRBJ2-3	few	CASAPGDTQYF	TGTGCCAGCGCGCCAGGAGATACGCAGTATTTT
TRBV24-1	NA	TRBJ2-1	many	CATSDLQDTYNEQFF	TGTGCCACCAGTGATTTACAGGACACCTACAATGAGCAGTTCTTC
TRBV28	NA	TRBJ2-7	many	CASRGNEQYF	TGTGCCAGCAGGGGTAACGAGCAGTACTTC
TRBV6-2/TRBV6-3	NA	TRBJ1-4	NA	CASSRRASSEKLFF	TGTGCCAGCAGTCGACGGGCTAGCAGTGAAAAACTGTTTTTT
TRBV29-1	NA	TRBJ2-1	many	CSVGGEQFF	TGCAGCGTGGGGGGTGAGCAGTTCTTC
TRBV19	NA	TRBJ2-1	NA	CASSIGPLWQGSYNEQFF	TGTGCCAGTAGTATAGGGCCCCTGTGGCAGGGGTCCTACAATGAGCAGTTCTTC
TRBV3-1	TRBD1	TRBJ1-1	many	CASSQDSGTGGTEAFF	TGTGCCAGCAGCCAAGATTCCGGGACAGGGGGCACTGAAGCTTTCTTT
TRBV28	NA	TRBJ2-2	many	CASSLAGRGTGELFF	TGTGCCAGCAGTTTAGCGGGGCGGGGAACCGGGGAGCTGTTTTTT
TRBV10-2	TRBD1	TRBJ1-2	few	CASSEHRGEGYTF	TGCGCCAGCAGTGAGCACAGGGGAGAGGGCTACACCTTC
TRBV2	NA	TRBJ1-1	many	CASRIDNTEAFF	TGTGCCAGCAGGATCGATAACACTGAAGCTTTCTTT
TRBV7-3	NA	TRBJ2-7	NA	CASSLWAGYEQYF	TGTGCCAGCAGCTTATGGGCGGGGTACGAGCAGTACTTC
TRBV12-3/TRBV12-4	TRBD1	TRBJ1-2	many	CASSLRQGVYGYTF	TGTGCCAGCAGTTTAAGACAGGGGGTCTATGGCTACACCTTC
TRBV29-1	NA	TRBJ2-7	many	CSVEAGRPGNEQYF	TGCAGCGTTGAGGCCGGGCGACCCGGGAACGAGCAGTACTTC
TRBV4-1	NA	TRBJ2-1	few	CASSQESPVYNEQFF	TGCGCCAGCAGCCAAGAGAGTCCGGTCTACAATGAGCAGTTCTTC
TRBV30	NA	TRBJ2-1	many	CAWQKRGPVNEQFF	TGTGCCTGGCAGAAACGAGGGCCGGTCAATGAGCAGTTCTTC
TRBV3-1	NA	TRBJ1-5	many	CASSQVGNQPQHF	TGTGCCAGCAGCCAAGTAGGAAATCAGCCCCAGCATTTT
TRBV12-3/TRBV12-4	NA	TRBJ2-1	many	CASTPGAGGTGIDEQFF	TGTGCCAGCACCCCTGGAGCGGGCGGGACGGGGATCGATGAGCAGTTCTTC